This TCR beta chain came from a study of blood T cell repertoires in COVID-19. The data were produced by immunoSEQ multiplex PCR, yet TCRdb's version contains in-frame clones alone and is incomplete. The sample lists 35,000 to 55,000 clones; approximately 81% were seen once. V gave up 3 bases and J gave up 1 base, with 12 bases separating them. The CDR3 consists of 16 residues. The sequence came from a woman in her sixties or seventies in a cohort sampled during active COVID-19. Sequenced: peripheral blood. The V and J genes are TRBV6-7 and TRBJ2-2; a possible D gene is TRBD2 (5 bases). TRBV6-7 is an ORF, with its function uncertain. CDR3 residues: CASSYLRGVNTGELFF. The CDR3 DNA is TGTGCCAGCAGTTATTTACGGGGAGTGAACACCGGGGAGCTGTTTTTT.